This T cell receptor beta chain is drawn from a study of blood T cell repertoires in COVID-19. Study information: COVID-19 samples, acute and convalescent, were from the United States, Italy and Spain.

Germline V gives CDR1 SGDLS, CDR2 YYNGEE. The CDR3 contains 13 residues. The germline V and J ends were trimmed by 7 bases and 5 bases, with 15 bases remaining between them. The age range of participants was 18 to 89 years, with residence in about two dozen US areas. Cohort allocation depended upon clinical history that participants reported. Donors of Cohort 3 who recovered were those that had two negative PCRs, clearance, or symptom resolution. Measured with immunoSEQ multiplex PCR; TCRdb has only the in-frame clones, and not every one. Of 180,000 or so clones in the sample, more than 80% were seen once.

J is TRBJ1-1 and V is TRBV9; weak D call: TRBD1 (6 bases). The receptor was isolated from a man in his forties who had recovered from COVID-19. Sequencing was performed on PBMCs or T cells enriched from blood (not recorded which). The CDR3 loop reads CASHRVVGTEAFF. As DNA, the CDR3 is TGTGCCAGCCACAGGGTTGTGGGGACTGAAGCTTTCTTT.